This T cell receptor beta chain was sequenced during a study of CD8 T cells in ankylosing spondylitis. Notes on this clonotype: What it recognizes is unknown.

Study-level findings and limits: Earlier authors reported some of these motif variants in reactive arthritis synovial fluid and blood. Significant enrichment of disease-linked clones was reportedly seen in matched ankylosing spondylitis synovial fluid.

From the 5' RACE reads, TCRdb called clonotypes with MiXCR, one entry per CDR3 protein. The sample lists some 130,000 distinct CDR3 sequences; roughly 9% were seen once. Trimming removed 3 bases from V and 3 bases from J, with 11 bases in between. In germline, CDR1 is DFQATT, CDR2 SNEGSKA (reference sequence). The CDR3 is made up of 14 amino acids. This receptor was identified in a male donor with ankylosing spondylitis or in good health (not recorded which). The J gene is TRBJ2-2, the V gene TRBV20-1; D perhaps matches TRBD2 (5 bases). The sequenced material came from blood, either unsorted or a sorted T cell fraction (not recorded which). The CDR3 region has the DNA TGCAGTGCTAGGGGAACGGAGGACACCGGGGAGCTGTTTTTT. The encoded protein is CSARGTEDTGELFF.